One and the same sample provided the 11 T cell receptor beta chains below, sequenced in a study of blood T cell repertoires in COVID-19. The repertoire was sequenced with immunoSEQ multiplex PCR; TCRdb's copy has only in-frame clones and lacks some. The table shows roughly 230,000 clones, with nearly 95% occurring only once. Sequencing was done on a sample of peripheral blood. Receptors originate from a man younger than 40 with COVID-19, enrolled during active disease.

This clone showed up just a few times. This chain links TRBV18 with TRBJ2-7, with a weak D call TRBD1 (5 bases). Germline CDR1 is KGHSH and CDR2 is LQKENI. The length of the CDR3 is 16 residues. The germline V and J ends were trimmed by 0 bases and 0 bases, with 12 bases remaining between them. DNA of the CDR3: TGTGCCAGCTCACCACCGGGCAGGGTGGGCTCCTACGAGCAGTACTTC. This sequence encodes CASSPPGRVGSYEQYF.

The chain joins TRBV29-1 to TRBJ2-6, with D possibly being TRBD1 (6 bases). The CDR3 is 13 amino acids. The V gene's germline CDR1 is SQVTM and CDR2 ANQGSEA. V dropped 7 bases and J dropped 1 base, with 8 bases sitting between them. In nucleotides, the CDR3 is TGCAGCGCTCAGGGGTCTGGGGCCAACGTCCTGACTTTC. Translated, it gives CSAQGSGANVLTF.

This clone showed up just a few times. This sequence joins TRBV5-4 and TRBJ1-1; 9 bases are shared with TRBD1. After removal of 4 bases from V and 1 base from J, the junction contained 8 bases not matched to a gene. The germline CDR1 and CDR2 sequences are SGHNT and YYREEE (reference sequence). This CDR3 contains 16 residues. The CDR3 DNA follows: TGTGCCAGCAGCCCGACAGGGGGAGCGACGAACACTGAAGCTTTCTTT. This codes for CASSPTGGATNTEAFF.

V and J are TRBV10-3 and TRBJ1-6, with D perhaps TRBD1 (6 bases). V was clipped by 4 bases and J by 0 bases, with 13 bases between them. This CDR3 spans 17 amino acids. Germline V CDR1 and CDR2: ENHRY, SYGVKD. CDR3 in amino acids: CAISVERGTSYNSPLHF. The CDR3 DNA follows: TGTGCCATCAGTGTAGAGAGGGGGACCTCCTATAATTCACCCCTCCACTTT.

The gene calls are TRBV6-1 and TRBJ2-7; 7 bases fit TRBD1. Germline loops: CDR1 MNHNS, CDR2 SASEGT. The CDR3 has 17 amino acids. The V gene end was trimmed by 4 bases and the J gene end by 6 bases; junction bases not matched to a gene: 18. CDR3 nucleotide sequence: TGTGCCAGCAGTGGACAGGTGACAGGGCCGCTGTCGGGCGAGCAGTACTTC. It yields the protein CASSGQVTGPLSGEQYF.

The chain combines TRBV6-1 with TRBJ1-1, with no clear D. Germline CDR1 is MNHNS and CDR2 is SASEGT. V was clipped by 5 bases and J by 6 bases, with 10 bases between them. This CDR3 contains 12 residues. The CDR3 region is CASSSTAAEAFF. As DNA, the CDR3 is TGTGCCAGCAGTTCCACAGCCGCTGAAGCTTTCTTT.

The V call is TRBV10-3, the J call TRBJ1-2; D is unclear. Deletions cut 3 bases from V and 8 bases from J, with 7 bases between. The CDR3 extends over 11 amino acids. Germline-derived CDR1 and CDR2 are ENHRY and SYGVKD. The DNA of the CDR3 is TGTGCCATCAGTGACAATTTCGGCTACACCTTC. This encodes CAISDNFGYTF.

The rearrangement uses TRBV24-1 and TRBJ2-1, with D perhaps TRBD1 (7 bases). Germline loops: CDR1 KGHDR, CDR2 SFDVKD. The CDR3 runs 16 residues. The V and J ends lost 3 bases and 5 bases respectively, with 16 bases between them. CDR3 region: CATSDNAGGQDNEQFF. CDR3 nucleotide sequence: TGTGCCACCAGTGATAATGCAGGGGGGCAGGACAATGAGCAGTTCTTC.

V usage is TRBV7-2 and J usage is TRBJ1-4; 7 bases are shared with TRBD1. V trimming: 5 bases; J trimming: 5 bases; junction bases outside the gene matches: 5. Per germline, CDR1 SGHTA and CDR2 FQGNSA. The CDR3 is made up of 14 amino acids. The CDR3, as DNA: TGTGCCAGCAGCCCCCCAGGGGGGAATGAAAAACTGTTTTTT. Protein product: CASSPPGGNEKLFF.

The CDR3 is CASHRESTEAFF. CDR3 nucleotide sequence: TGTGCTAGTCACAGGGAAAGCACTGAAGCTTTCTTT. V and J are TRBV12-5 and TRBJ1-1; perhaps TRBD1 as D (6 bases). V was trimmed by 8 bases and J by 4 bases, leaving 11 bases between them. This CDR3 has 12 amino acids. Germline CDR1 and CDR2: LGHNT and FRNRAP.

The CDR3 region has the DNA TGCGCCAGCAGCCAAGAAGATTCACAGAGCTATGGCTACACCTTC. Its protein product is CASSQEDSQSYGYTF. This rearrangement joins TRBV4-1 to TRBJ1-2; D not resolved. The CDR3 is 15 residues long. V lost 0 bases, J lost 4 bases, and 12 bases lay in between. Germline lookup yields CDR1 MGHRA and CDR2 YSYEKL.